This entry lists 13 T cell receptor beta chains sequenced from one sample in a study of T cell clonotyping in hematopoietic cell transplantation. The protocol was immunoSEQ multiplex PCR, while the TCRdb copy is restricted to in-frame clones and leaves out a portion. The sample holds about 4,600 clones, about three quarters seen once. This specimen consisted of peripheral blood mononuclear cells, obtained 100 days after allogeneic stem cell transplant. The receptors stem from a female patient aged 50-60 years who had an allogeneic stem cell transplant from an unrelated donor, so the T cells may come from the graft donor. Some clones in this sample may be carry-over from other donors' samples.

This clone appeared a few times. The chain uses TRBV10-3 and TRBJ1-2; D is possibly TRBD1 (6 bases). V was shortened by 0 bases and J by 4 bases, with 18 bases between the two germline ends. The CDR3 runs to 17 residues. Per germline, CDR1 ENHRY and CDR2 SYGVKD. Here the CDR3 DNA reads TGTGCCATCAGTGAGTCGGGGGGCGACAGGAGGGTCTATGGCTACACCTTC. It codes for CAISESGGDRRVYGYTF.

This chain connects TRBV7-9 to TRBJ1-1; TRBD1 might be the D (5 bases). V was shortened by 4 bases and J by 1 base, with 13 bases between the two germline ends. The CDR3 has 15 amino acids. Germline CDR1 and CDR2: SEHNR and FQNEAQ (reference sequence). CDR3 DNA: TGTGCCAGCAGCTCACGGGGCGGGGGGAACACTGAAGCTTTCTTT. This sequence encodes CASSSRGGGNTEAFF.

The chain combines TRBV25-1 with TRBJ2-7; D possibly corresponds to TRBD2 (7 bases). Trimming removed 2 bases at V and 7 bases at J, with 21 bases between. Looked up from germline, CDR1 is MGHDK and CDR2 is SYGVNS. The CDR3 totals 16 residues. The chain's CDR3 is CASSERNPGGGGEQYF. CDR3 bases: TGTGCCAGCAGTGAACGGAATCCGGGGGGAGGGGGTGAGCAGTACTTC.

The rearrangement joins TRBV19 to TRBJ2-6; D is possibly TRBD2 (6 bases). This CDR3 has 16 residues. V shed 6 bases and J shed 0 bases, with 12 bases lying between them. Germline V gives CDR1 LNHDA, CDR2 SQIVND (reference sequence). The CDR3 sequence is CASSENGGSGANVLTF. Written as DNA, the CDR3 is TGTGCCAGTAGCGAGAACGGGGGCTCTGGGGCCAACGTCCTGACTTTC.

The CDR3 coding sequence is TGTGCCAGCAGCCCCCGGGGTGGAGTTCCCTACGAGCAGTACTTC. This translates into CASSPRGGVPYEQYF. J is TRBJ2-7 and V is TRBV4-2; D perhaps matches TRBD2 (5 bases). This CDR3 has 15 residues. CDR1 is LGHNA and CDR2 is YNFKEQ in the germline V gene. V lost 4 bases, J lost 2 bases, and 15 bases lay in between.

The CDR3 region has the DNA TGTGCCAGCAGCGCCAGGAGCGGGGATTACACAGATACGCAGTATTTT. Its protein product is CASSARSGDYTDTQYF. The rearrangement links TRBV9 to TRBJ2-3, with 7 nucleotides matching TRBD2. The CDR3 has 16 amino acids. Losses at the gene ends were 3 bases for V and 2 bases for J; bases not matched to a gene: 9. Germline V CDR1 and CDR2: SGDLS, YYNGEE.

The chain recombines TRBV2 with TRBJ2-7; 8 bases are a match to TRBD1. CDR1 and CDR2 from the germline V gene are SNHLY and FYNNEI. V dropped 6 bases and J dropped 0; count of bases not matched to a gene: 7. There are 15 residues in the CDR3. The CDR3 reads CASREGQASSYEQYF. DNA for the CDR3: TGTGCCAGCAGGGAGGGACAGGCGAGCTCCTACGAGCAGTACTTC.

This chain connects TRBV5-5 to TRBJ1-1; D is unclear. The V gene lost 4 bases and the J gene lost 0 bases, with 10 bases spanning the gap. The CDR3 is 14 amino acids. CDR1 is SGHKS and CDR2 is YYEKEE in the germline V gene (reference sequence). The CDR3 spells CASSRWDLNTEAFF. The CDR3 DNA follows: TGTGCCAGCAGCCGGTGGGATTTGAACACTGAAGCTTTCTTT.

This rearrangement joins TRBV28 to TRBJ1-1; D is undetermined. This CDR3 is 15 amino acids long. V was trimmed by 6 bases and J by 5 bases, leaving 19 bases between them. In germline, CDR1 is MDHEN, CDR2 SYDVKM. In nucleotides, the CDR3 is TGTGCCAGCAGGTTCCCCTCAGCGCGCGGAACTGAAGCTTTCTTT. This translates into CASRFPSARGTEAFF.

The chain combines TRBV6-1 with TRBJ1-2; D not certain. The length of the CDR3 is 17 residues. CDR1 and CDR2 from the germline V gene are MNHNS and SASEGT. Trimming shortened V by 3 bases and J by 6 bases, and 23 bases separated the two germline ends. CDR3 region: CASSEQSKAAERNGYTF. CDR3 DNA: TGTGCCAGCAGTGAGCAATCTAAAGCGGCTGAGCGCAATGGCTACACCTTC.

V gene TRBV6-5 combines with J gene TRBJ2-6; no firm D call. This CDR3 is built from 15 residues. Germline V gene lookup returns CDR1 MNHEY and CDR2 SVGAGI. Trimming removed 0 bases at V and 4 bases at J, with 7 bases between. DNA for the CDR3: TGTGCCAGCAGTTACTCGGTGTGGGGGGCCAACGTCCTGACTTTC. It encodes CASSYSVWGANVLTF.

This chain uses TRBV6-4 with TRBJ2-5; 7 nucleotides line up with TRBD1. The CDR3 is made up of 15 amino acids. In germline, CDR1 is MRHNA, CDR2 SNTAGT. After removal of 6 bases from V and 4 bases from J, the junction contained 11 bases not matched to a gene. DNA for the CDR3: TGTGCCAGCAGCAGACAGGGATTTAAGGGAGAGACCCAGTACTTC. Protein product: CASSRQGFKGETQYF.

The rearrangement joins TRBV6-6 to TRBJ2-2; D possibly corresponds to TRBD2 (6 bases). In germline, CDR1 is MNHNY, CDR2 SVGAGI (reference sequence). V was trimmed by 5 bases and J by 4 bases, leaving 17 bases between them. The CDR3 length is 16 residues. The CDR3 DNA reads TGTGCCAGCAGTCCCACCAGGACTACCCTCACCGGGGAGCTGTTTTTT. This sequence encodes CASSPTRTTLTGELFF.